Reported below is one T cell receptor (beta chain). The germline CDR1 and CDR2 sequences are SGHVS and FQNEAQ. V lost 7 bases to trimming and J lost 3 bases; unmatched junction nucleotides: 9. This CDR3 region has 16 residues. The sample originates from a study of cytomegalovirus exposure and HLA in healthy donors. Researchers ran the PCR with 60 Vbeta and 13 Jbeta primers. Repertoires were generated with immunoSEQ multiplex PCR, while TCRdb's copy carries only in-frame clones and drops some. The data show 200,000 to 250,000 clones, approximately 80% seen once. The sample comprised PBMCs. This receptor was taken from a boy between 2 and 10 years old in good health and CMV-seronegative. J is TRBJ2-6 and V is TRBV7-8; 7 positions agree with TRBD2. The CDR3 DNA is TGTGCCAGCACCAAAGAGCGGGGTTTTGGGGCCAACGTCCTGACTTTC. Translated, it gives CASTKERGFGANVLTF.